This T cell receptor (beta chain) is drawn from a study of T-cell reconstitution after alpha-beta-depleted transplantation in children. Trimming pared 5 bases from V and 6 bases from J, leaving 10 bases between. This CDR3 spans 13 amino acids. This clonotype was observed many times. Unique molecular identifiers were used to barcode this TCRbeta library. One entry per CDR3 protein results from TCRdb running MiXCR on the PCR reads. The sample includes 190,000 or so distinct CDR3 sequences, around 6.8% of them seen just once. The input for sequencing was PBMCs from the stem cell graft donor, taken from the stem cell graft. The chain employs TRBV12-3 or TRBV12-4 and TRBJ2-2, with TRBD2 as a possible D gene (6 bases). This receptor was obtained from a human donor who donated a stem cell graft to a child with Wiskott-Aldrich syndrome. The CDR3 protein is CASSQTRSGELFF. Here the CDR3 DNA reads TGTGCCAGCAGTCAGACTAGATCCGGGGAGCTGTTTTTT.